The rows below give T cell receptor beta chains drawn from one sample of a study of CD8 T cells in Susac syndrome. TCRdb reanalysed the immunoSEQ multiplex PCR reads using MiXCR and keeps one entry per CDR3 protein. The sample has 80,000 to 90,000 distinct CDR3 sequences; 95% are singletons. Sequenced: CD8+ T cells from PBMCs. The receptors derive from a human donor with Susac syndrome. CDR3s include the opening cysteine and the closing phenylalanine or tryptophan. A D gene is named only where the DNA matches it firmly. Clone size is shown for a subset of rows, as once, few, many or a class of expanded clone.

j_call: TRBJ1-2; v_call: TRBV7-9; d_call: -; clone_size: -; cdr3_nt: TGTGCCAGCAGTCATGTTGGGTATGGCTACACCTTC; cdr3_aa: CASSHVGYGYTF
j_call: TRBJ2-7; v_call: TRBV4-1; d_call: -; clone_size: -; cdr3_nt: TGCGCCAGCAGCCAAGGAGCAGGGGTTCTTTACGAGCAGTACTTC; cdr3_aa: CASSQGAGVLYEQYF
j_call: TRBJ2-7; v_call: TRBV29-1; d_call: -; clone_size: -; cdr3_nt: TGCAGCGCTGAGGGGACCTTCTCCTACGAGCAGTACTTC; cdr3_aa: CSAEGTFSYEQYF
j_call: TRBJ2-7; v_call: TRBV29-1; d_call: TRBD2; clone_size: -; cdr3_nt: TGCAGCGTTGAAGTCAGGGGAACTAGCGGGAGGATTGGCGAGCAGTACTTC; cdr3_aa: CSVEVRGTSGRIGEQYF
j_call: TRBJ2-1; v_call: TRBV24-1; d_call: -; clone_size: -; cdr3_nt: TGTGCCACCAGTGATTTTAAGGGCGAGCAGTTCTTC; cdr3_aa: CATSDFKGEQFF
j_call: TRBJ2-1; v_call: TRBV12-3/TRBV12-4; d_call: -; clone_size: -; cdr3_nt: TGTGCCAGCAGCCACACCAGCGGCATCTACAATGAGCAGTTCTTC; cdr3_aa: CASSHTSGIYNEQFF
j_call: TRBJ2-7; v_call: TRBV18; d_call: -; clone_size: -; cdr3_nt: TGTGCCAGCTCACCTTCGACAGGTCCGGCCTCCTACGAGCAGTACTTC; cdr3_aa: CASSPSTGPASYEQYF
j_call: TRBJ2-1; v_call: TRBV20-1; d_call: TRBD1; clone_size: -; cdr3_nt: TGCAGTGCTCGGACAGGGGATCATGAGCAGTTCTTC; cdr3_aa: CSARTGDHEQFF
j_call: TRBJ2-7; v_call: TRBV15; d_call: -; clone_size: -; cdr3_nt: TGTGCCACCAGCGAGCGACTTCTCTCCTCCTACGAGCAGTACTTC; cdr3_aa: CATSERLLSSYEQYF
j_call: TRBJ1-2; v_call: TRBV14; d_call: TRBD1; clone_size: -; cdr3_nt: TGTGCCAGCAGCCAAGTTGCGACAGGGGGAAAGTATGGCTACACCTTC; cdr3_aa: CASSQVATGGKYGYTF
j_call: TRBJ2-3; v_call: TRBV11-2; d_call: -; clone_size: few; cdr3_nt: TGTGCCAGCAGCTTTGACACAGATACGCAGTATTTT; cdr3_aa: CASSFDTDTQYF
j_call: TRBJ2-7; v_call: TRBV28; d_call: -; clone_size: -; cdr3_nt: TGTGCCAGCCAAGCCCGCTCCTACGAGCAGTACTTC; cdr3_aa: CASQARSYEQYF
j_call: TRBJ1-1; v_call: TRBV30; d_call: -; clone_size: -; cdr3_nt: TGTGCCTGGAGTCGGGACAATGAAGCTTTCTTT; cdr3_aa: CAWSRDNEAFF
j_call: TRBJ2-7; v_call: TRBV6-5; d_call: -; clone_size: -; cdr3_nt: TGTGCCAGCAGTACCACGGGCCAGGAGCACTTC; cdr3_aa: CASSTTGQEHF
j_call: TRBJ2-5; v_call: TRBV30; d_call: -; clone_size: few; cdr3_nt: TGTGCCTGGAGTGTACCCCTGGGCCAAGAGACCCAGTACTTC; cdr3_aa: CAWSVPLGQETQYF
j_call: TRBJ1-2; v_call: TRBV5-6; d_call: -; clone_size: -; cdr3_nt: TGTGCCAGCAGCTTGGGCCTTCCCAACTATGGCTACACCTTC; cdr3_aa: CASSLGLPNYGYTF
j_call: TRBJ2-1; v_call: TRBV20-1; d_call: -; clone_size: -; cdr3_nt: TGCAGTGCTAGAGGCCTCGGGGCGGCTAGCATGGATGAGCAGTTCTTC; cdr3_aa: CSARGLGAASMDEQFF
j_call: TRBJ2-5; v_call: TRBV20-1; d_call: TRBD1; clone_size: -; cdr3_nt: TGCAGTGCTAGATACCCGACAGGGGCAGAGACCCAGTACTTC; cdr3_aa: CSARYPTGAETQYF
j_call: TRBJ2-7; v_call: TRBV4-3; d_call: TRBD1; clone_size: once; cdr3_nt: TGCGCCAGCAGCGCGGCCCGGGACAGCTCCTACGAGCAGTACTTC; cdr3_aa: CASSAARDSSYEQYF
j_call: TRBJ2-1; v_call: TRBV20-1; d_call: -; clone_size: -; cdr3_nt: TGCAGTGCTAGAGATCTTGGCGGAGATACGAATGAGCAGTTCTTC; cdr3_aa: CSARDLGGDTNEQFF
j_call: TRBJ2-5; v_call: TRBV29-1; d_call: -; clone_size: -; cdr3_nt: TGCAGCGTTGAAGTCCCTGACCTCCAAGAGACCCAGTACTTC; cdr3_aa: CSVEVPDLQETQYF
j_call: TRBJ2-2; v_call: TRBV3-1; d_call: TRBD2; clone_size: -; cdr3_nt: TGTGCCAGCAGCTTGGGACTAGCGGGAGTCCGAGAAACCTACACCGGGGAGCTGTTTTTT; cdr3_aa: CASSLGLAGVRETYTGELFF
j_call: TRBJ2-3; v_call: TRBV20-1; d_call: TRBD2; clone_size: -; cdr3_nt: TGCAGTGCTAGGGGACTAGCGGGACGGGCGCTCACAGATACGCAGTATTTT; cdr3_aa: CSARGLAGRALTDTQYF
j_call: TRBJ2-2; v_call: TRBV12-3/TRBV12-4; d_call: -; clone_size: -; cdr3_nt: TGTGCCAGCAGTTTCCTAACCGGGGAGCTGTTTTTT; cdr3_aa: CASSFLTGELFF
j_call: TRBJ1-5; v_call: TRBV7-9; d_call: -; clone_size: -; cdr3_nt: TGTGCCAGCAGCCGGGGGGCCCCTAATAGCAATCAGCCCCAGCATTTT; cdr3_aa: CASSRGAPNSNQPQHF
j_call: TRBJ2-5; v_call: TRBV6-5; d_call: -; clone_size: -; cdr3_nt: TGTGCCAGCAGGCCCTTGGGAGCGGGAGAGACCCAGTACTTC; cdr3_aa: CASRPLGAGETQYF
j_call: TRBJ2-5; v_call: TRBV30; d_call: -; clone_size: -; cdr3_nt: TGTGCCTGGACAGGGGAGGGGGAGACCCAGTACTTC; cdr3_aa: CAWTGEGETQYF
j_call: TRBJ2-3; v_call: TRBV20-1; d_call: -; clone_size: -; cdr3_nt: TGCAGTGCTACTGGATGGGGTAGTACAGATACGCAGTATTTT; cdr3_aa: CSATGWGSTDTQYF
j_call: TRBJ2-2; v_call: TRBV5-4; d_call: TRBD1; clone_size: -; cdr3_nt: TGTGCCAGCAGCGCTCCCGGGACAGGGATCGCCGGGGAGCTGTTTTTT; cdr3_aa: CASSAPGTGIAGELFF
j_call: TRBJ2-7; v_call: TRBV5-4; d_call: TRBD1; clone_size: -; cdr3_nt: TGTGCCAGCAGCTTGGACGGGCCAAAGACAGGGATAACCTACGAGCAGTACTTC; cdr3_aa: CASSLDGPKTGITYEQYF
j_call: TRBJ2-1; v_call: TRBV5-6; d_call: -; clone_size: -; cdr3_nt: TGTGCCAGCAGCTCCCAGGGCAATGAGCAGTTCTTC; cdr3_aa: CASSSQGNEQFF
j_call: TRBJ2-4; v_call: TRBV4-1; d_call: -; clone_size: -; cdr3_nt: TGCGCCAGCAGCCAAGATCGTGGCACCAAAAACATTCAGTACTTC; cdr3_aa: CASSQDRGTKNIQYF
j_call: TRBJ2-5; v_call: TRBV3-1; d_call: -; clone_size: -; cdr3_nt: TGTGCCAGCAGCCAAGATAGGCTGGGATGGGAGACCCAGTACTTC; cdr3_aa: CASSQDRLGWETQYF
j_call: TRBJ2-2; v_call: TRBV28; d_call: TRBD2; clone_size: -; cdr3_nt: TGTGCCAGCAGCCCCGGGACTAGCGGGAGGGCCACCGGGGAGCTGTTTTTT; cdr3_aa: CASSPGTSGRATGELFF
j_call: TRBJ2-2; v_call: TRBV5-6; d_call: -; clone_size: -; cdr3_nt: TGTGCCAGCAGCTTGGGTATTCGTGGACCCCCGGCCGGGGAGCTGTTTTTT; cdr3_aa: CASSLGIRGPPAGELFF
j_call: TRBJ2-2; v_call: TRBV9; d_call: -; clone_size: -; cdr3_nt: TGTGCCAGCAGCGTTGCTGGGAAGGACACCGGGGAGCTGTTTTTT; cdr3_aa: CASSVAGKDTGELFF
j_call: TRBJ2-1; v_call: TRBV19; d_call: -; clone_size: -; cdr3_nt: TGTGCCAGTAGTATAGTCCCTAGCGTTAACAATGAGCAGTTCTTC; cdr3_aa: CASSIVPSVNNEQFF
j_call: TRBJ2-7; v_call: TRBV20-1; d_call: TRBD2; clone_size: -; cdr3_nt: TGCAGTGCTAGCGATCCGGGACTAGCGGGCCCCTACGAGCAGTACTTC; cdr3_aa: CSASDPGLAGPYEQYF
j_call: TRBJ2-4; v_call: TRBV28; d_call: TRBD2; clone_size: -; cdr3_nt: TGTGCCAGCAGCCCCTCCGGGGGGGAAAACATTCAGTACTTC; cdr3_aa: CASSPSGGENIQYF
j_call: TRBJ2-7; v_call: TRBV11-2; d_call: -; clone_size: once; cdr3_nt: TGTGCCAGCAGCTTAGGGGAGCGGGAGTACTTC; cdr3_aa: CASSLGEREYF
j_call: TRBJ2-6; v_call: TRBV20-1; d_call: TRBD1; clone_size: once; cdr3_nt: TGCAGTGCTCACTCGAGGGACAGGGGATCGGATGGGGCCAACGTCCTGACTTTC; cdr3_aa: CSAHSRDRGSDGANVLTF
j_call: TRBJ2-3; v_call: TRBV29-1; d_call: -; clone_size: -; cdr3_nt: TGCAGCGTTGATGGCGAAAGCACAGATACGCAGTATTTT; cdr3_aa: CSVDGESTDTQYF
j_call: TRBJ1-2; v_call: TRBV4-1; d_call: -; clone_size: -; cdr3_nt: TGCGCCAGCAGCAGTACGGGGGTCGACAGGCGAGATTATGGCTACACCTTC; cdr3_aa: CASSSTGVDRRDYGYTF